The entry that follows covers one TCR beta chain sequence. This entry comes from a study of T-cell reconstitution after alpha-beta-depleted transplantation in children. Unique molecular identifiers were incorporated when the TCRbeta library was constructed. TCRdb analysed the PCR reads with MiXCR anew, one entry per CDR3 protein. Seen here are a few hundred thousand distinct CDR3 sequences, approximately 10% observed once, and the top ten hold more than 2%. This TCR came from a human donor who donated a stem cell graft to a child with acute lymphoblastic leukemia. Sequenced here: PBMCs from the stem cell graft donor, sampled from the stem cell graft.

The CDR3 sequence: CASSYGHGPRNTIYF. DNA of the CDR3: TGTGCCAGCAGCTACGGACATGGCCCCCGAAACACCATATATTTT. This rearrangement joins TRBV5-5 to TRBJ1-3; D might be TRBD1 (5 bases). The V end was cut by 3 bases, the J end by 5 bases, with 15 bases between. Germline V gene lookup returns CDR1 SGHKS and CDR2 YYEKEE (reference sequence). The CDR3 sequence is 15 residues long.